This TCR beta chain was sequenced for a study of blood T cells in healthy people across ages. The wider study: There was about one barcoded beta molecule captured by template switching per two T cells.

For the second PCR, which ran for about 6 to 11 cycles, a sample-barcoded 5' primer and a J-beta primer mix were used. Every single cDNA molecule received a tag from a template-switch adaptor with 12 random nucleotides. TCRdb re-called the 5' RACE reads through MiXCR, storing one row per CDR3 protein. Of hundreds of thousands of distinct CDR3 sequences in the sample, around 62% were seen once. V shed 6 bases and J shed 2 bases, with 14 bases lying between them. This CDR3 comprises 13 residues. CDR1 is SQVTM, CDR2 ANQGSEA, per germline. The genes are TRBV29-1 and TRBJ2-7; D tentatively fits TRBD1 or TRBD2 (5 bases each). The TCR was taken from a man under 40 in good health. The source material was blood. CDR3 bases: TGCAGCGTCGTGAGGGCAGGGACCTACGAGCAGTACTTC. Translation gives CSVVRAGTYEQYF.